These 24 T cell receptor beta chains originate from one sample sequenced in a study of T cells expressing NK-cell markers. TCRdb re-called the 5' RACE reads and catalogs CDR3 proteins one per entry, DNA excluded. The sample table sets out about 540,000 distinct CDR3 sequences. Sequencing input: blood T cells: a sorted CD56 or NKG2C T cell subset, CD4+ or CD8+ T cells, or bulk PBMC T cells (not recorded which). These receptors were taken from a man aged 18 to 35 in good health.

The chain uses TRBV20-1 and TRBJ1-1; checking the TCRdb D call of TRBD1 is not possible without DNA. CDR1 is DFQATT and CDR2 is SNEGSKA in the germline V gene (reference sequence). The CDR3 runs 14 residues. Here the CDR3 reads CSARLTGQVTEAFF.

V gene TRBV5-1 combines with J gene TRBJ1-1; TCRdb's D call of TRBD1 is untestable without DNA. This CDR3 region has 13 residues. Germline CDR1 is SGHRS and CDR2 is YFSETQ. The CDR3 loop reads CASSLGTSTEAFF.

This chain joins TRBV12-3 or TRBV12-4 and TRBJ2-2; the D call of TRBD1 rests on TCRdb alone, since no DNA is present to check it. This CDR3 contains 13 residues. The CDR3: CASSRGPDGELFF.

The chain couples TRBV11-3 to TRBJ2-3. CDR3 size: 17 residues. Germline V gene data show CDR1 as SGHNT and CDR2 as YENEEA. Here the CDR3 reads CASSLGLSSGQGDTQYF.

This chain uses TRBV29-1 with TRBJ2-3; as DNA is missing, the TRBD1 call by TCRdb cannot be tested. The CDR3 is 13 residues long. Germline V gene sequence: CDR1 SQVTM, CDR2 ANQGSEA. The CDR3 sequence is CSVKGTIQDTQYF.

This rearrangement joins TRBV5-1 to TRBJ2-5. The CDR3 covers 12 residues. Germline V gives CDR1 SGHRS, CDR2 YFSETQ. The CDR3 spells CASSFKQETQYF.

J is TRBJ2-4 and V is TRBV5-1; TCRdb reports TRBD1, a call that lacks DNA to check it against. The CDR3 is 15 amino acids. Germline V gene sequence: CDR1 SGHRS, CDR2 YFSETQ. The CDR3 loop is CASSHSGAGENIQYF.

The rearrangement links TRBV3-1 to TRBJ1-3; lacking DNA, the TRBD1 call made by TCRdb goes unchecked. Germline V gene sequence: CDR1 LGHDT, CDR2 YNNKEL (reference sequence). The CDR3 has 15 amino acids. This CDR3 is CASSQERGSGNTIYF.

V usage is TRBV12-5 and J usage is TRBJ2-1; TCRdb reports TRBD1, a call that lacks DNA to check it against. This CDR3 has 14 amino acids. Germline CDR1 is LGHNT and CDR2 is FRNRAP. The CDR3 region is CASGLPGGAVEQFF.

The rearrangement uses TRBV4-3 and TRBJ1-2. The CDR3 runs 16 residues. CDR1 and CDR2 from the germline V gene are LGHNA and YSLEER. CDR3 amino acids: CASSQGALDSASGYTF.

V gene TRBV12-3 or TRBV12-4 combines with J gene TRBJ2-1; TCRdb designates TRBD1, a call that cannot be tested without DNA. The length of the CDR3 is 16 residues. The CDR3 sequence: CASSLALAGEGNEQFF.

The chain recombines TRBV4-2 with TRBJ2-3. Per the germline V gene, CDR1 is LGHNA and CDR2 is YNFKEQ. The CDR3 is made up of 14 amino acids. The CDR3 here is CASSQDKWLDTQYF.

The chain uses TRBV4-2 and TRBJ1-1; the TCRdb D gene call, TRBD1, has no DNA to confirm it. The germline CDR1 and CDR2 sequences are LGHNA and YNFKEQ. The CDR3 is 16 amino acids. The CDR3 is CASSQARGRLGTEAFF.

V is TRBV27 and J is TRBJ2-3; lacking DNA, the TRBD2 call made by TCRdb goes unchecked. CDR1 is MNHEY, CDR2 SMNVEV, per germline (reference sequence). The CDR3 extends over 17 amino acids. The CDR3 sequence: CASSPHPRLAETDTQYF.

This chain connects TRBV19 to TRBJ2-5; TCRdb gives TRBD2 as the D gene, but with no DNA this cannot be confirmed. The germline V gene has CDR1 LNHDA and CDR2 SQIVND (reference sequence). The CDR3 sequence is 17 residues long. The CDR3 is CASSFTEGLAGWETQYF.

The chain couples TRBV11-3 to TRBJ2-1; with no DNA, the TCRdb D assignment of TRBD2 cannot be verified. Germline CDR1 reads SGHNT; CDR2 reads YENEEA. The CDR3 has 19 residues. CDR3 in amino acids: CASSLVTWGAGGRYNEQFF.

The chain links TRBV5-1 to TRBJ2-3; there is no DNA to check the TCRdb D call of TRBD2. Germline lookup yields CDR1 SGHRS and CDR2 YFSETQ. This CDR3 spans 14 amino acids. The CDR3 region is CASSIGTFADTQYF.

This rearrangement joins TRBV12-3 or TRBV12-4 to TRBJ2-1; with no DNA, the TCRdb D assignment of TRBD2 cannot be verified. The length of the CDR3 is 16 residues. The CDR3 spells CASSKPGLPYYNEQFF.

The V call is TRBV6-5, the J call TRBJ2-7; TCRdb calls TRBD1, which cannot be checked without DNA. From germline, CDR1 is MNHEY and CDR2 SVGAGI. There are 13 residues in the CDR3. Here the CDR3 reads CASSYGSPGEQYF.

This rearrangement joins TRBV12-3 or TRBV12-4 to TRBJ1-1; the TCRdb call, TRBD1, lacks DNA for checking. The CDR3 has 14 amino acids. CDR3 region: CASSNRAGRTEAFF.

The CDR3 sequence: CASSPQPDTEAFF. The V gene is TRBV14, the J gene TRBJ1-1. CDR1 and CDR2 (germline): SGHDN, FVKESK. The length of the CDR3 is 13 residues.

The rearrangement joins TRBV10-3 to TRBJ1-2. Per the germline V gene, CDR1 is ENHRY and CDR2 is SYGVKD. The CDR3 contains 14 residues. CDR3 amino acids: CAISVWRGNYGYTF.

CDR3 amino acids: CSVGEGLAGRKFF. The chain has TRBV29-1 and TRBJ2-1; TCRdb designates TRBD2, a call that cannot be tested without DNA. The germline V gene encodes CDR1 SQVTM and CDR2 ANQGSEA. This CDR3 comprises 13 residues.

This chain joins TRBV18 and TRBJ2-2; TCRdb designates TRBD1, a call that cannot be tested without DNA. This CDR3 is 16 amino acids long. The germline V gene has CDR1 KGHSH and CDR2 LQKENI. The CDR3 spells CASSPSDSPATGELFF.